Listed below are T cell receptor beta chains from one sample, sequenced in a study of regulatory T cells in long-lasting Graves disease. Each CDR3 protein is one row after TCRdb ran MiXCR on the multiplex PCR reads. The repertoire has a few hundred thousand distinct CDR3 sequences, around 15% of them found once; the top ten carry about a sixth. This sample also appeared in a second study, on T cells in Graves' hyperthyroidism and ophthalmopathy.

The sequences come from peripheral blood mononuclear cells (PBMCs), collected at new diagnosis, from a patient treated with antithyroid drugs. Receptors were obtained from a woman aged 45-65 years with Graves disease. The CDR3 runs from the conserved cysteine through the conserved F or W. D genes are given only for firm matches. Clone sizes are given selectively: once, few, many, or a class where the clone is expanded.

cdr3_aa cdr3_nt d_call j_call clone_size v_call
CASSVDGGGSYEQYF TGTGCCAGCAGCGTAGACGGCGGGGGGTCCTACGAGCAGTACTTC TRBD2 TRBJ2-7 few TRBV9
CASGRIGAGGETQYF TGTGCCAGCGGACGAATAGGGGCGGGAGGCGAGACCCAGTACTTC TRBD2 TRBJ2-5 many TRBV7-2
CASSGVGGADTQYF TGTGCCAGCAGCGGAGTGGGAGGGGCAGATACGCAGTATTTT TRBD2 TRBJ2-3 many TRBV7-9
CAISESSGGPNSPLHF TGTGCCATCAGTGAGTCTAGCGGGGGACCTAATTCACCCCTCCACTTT NA TRBJ1-6 NA TRBV10-3
CSARDLRQGANVLTF TGCAGTGCTAGAGATTTGAGACAGGGTGCCAACGTCCTGACTTTC TRBD1 TRBJ2-6 few TRBV20-1
CAWSGLPRLANFYNEQFF TGTGCCTGGAGTGGACTTCCCCGACTAGCCAATTTCTACAATGAGCAGTTCTTC TRBD2 TRBJ2-1 many TRBV30
CASSIQGRREQYF TGTGCCAGTAGTATACAGGGGCGGCGGGAGCAGTACTTC NA TRBJ2-7 few TRBV19
CASKSRTSGAKNIQYF TGTGCCAGCAAATCGAGAACTAGCGGAGCCAAAAACATTCAGTACTTC TRBD2 TRBJ2-4 many TRBV2
CASSLGVQGAYEQYF TGTGCCAGCAGCTTAGGCGTACAGGGGGCCTACGAGCAGTACTTC TRBD1 TRBJ2-7 few TRBV13
CASSRLAGGLETQYF TGTGCCAGCTCACGACTAGCGGGAGGTCTGGAGACCCAGTACTTC TRBD2 TRBJ2-5 few TRBV18
CASSIGGVMNTEAFF TGTGCCAGTAGTATTGGCGGCGTCATGAACACTGAAGCTTTCTTT NA TRBJ1-1 few TRBV19
CASKGGRNPSGANVLTF TGTGCCAGCAAAGGGGGACGGAACCCCTCTGGGGCCAACGTCCTGACTTTC NA TRBJ2-6 NA TRBV2
CASSFRGSAGLPYEQYF TGTGCCAGCAGTTTCCGGGGCTCAGCGGGTCTCCCCTACGAGCAGTACTTC NA TRBJ2-7 few TRBV27
CASSLGERAEAFF TGCGCCAGCAGCTTGGGAGAGAGGGCTGAAGCTTTCTTT NA TRBJ1-1 NA TRBV5-1
CASSFELAGGTISTDTQYF TGTGCCAGCAGTTTTGAGCTTGCGGGAGGGACGATTAGCACAGATACGCAGTATTTT TRBD2 TRBJ2-3 many TRBV28
CASKIAGGIRTDTQYF TGTGCCAGTAAGATTGCAGGGGGAATCCGCACAGATACGCAGTATTTT TRBD1 TRBJ2-3 many TRBV19
CASSPKTGYTDTQYF TGCGCCAGCAGCCCCAAGACAGGGTACACAGATACGCAGTATTTT TRBD1 TRBJ2-3 many TRBV5-1
CASSPHPPSTDTQYF TGTGCCAGCAGCCCACATCCACCGAGCACAGATACGCAGTATTTT NA TRBJ2-3 many TRBV5-5
CASSPSGRANNEQFF TGTGCCAGCTCCCCGAGCGGGAGGGCTAACAATGAGCAGTTCTTC TRBD2 TRBJ2-1 many TRBV18
CASSLESSGGELFF TGTGCCAGCAGCTTAGAATCTTCGGGCGGGGAGCTGTTTTTT NA TRBJ2-2 many TRBV11-2
CASSLGDLTNEQFF TGCGCCAGCAGCTTGGGGGACCTAACCAATGAGCAGTTCTTC NA TRBJ2-1 NA TRBV5-1
CASSLAESSYNEQFF TGTGCCAGCAGCTTAGCGGAGAGCTCCTACAATGAGCAGTTCTTC NA TRBJ2-1 many TRBV7-9
CSARSPSGANVLTF TGCAGTGCTAGGTCCCCCTCTGGGGCCAACGTCCTGACTTTC NA TRBJ2-6 few TRBV20-1
CASSLAGTGAPSSYNEQFF TGTGCCAGCAGTTTGGCCGGGACAGGGGCCCCGAGCTCCTACAATGAGCAGTTCTTC TRBD1 TRBJ2-1 many TRBV28
CASSNTGTGKVEQFF TGTGCCAGCAGTAATACCGGGACAGGGAAGGTGGAGCAGTTCTTC TRBD1 TRBJ2-1 many TRBV27
CANSVGLASYEQYF TGTGCCAACTCTGTGGGACTGGCCTCCTACGAGCAGTACTTC NA TRBJ2-7 many TRBV10-3
CASSLARRGASPLHF TGTGCCAGCAGCTTAGCGCGCAGGGGTGCTTCACCCCTCCACTTT NA TRBJ1-6 many TRBV7-2
CASSFGGGDTEAFF TGTGCCAGCAGCTTTGGTGGGGGGGACACTGAAGCTTTCTTT NA TRBJ1-1 many TRBV7-3
CASSLETNTEAFF TGTGCCAGCAGCTTAGAAACGAACACTGAAGCTTTCTTT NA TRBJ1-1 many TRBV7-6
CASSGGGNVQETQYF TGTGCCAGCAGTGGGGGTGGGAATGTCCAAGAGACCCAGTACTTC NA TRBJ2-5 many TRBV9
CATYNGEGTDTQYF TGTGCCACCTACAACGGGGAAGGCACAGATACGCAGTATTTT NA TRBJ2-3 many TRBV10-3
CASSPSTGQGADEQFF TGCGCCAGCAGCCCGTCTACGGGACAGGGAGCCGATGAGCAGTTCTTC TRBD1 TRBJ2-1 many TRBV4-1
CSAREGLAGGNNEQFF TGCAGTGCTAGAGAAGGACTAGCGGGAGGCAACAATGAGCAGTTCTTC TRBD2 TRBJ2-1 NA TRBV20-1
CASSDSGVSEQFF TGTGCCAGCAGTGATTCGGGAGTGAGTGAGCAGTTCTTC NA TRBJ2-1 few TRBV6-1
CASSLDRGFGETQYF TGTGCCAGCTCACTGGACAGGGGTTTTGGTGAGACCCAGTACTTC TRBD1 TRBJ2-5 NA TRBV18
CASSVGSSQPQHF TGTGCCAGCAGTGTGGGGAGTTCCCAGCCCCAGCATTTT NA TRBJ1-5 many TRBV28
CASSLTGSYGYTF TGTGCCAGCAGCTTAACAGGGAGCTATGGCTACACCTTC NA TRBJ1-2 NA TRBV7-9
CASSTDRGWVEKLFF TGTGCCAGCAGCACAGACAGGGGGTGGGTTGAAAAACTGTTTTTT TRBD1 TRBJ1-4 NA TRBV7-8
CASSLAPGATTDTQYF TGCGCCAGCAGCTTGGCCCCAGGGGCGACTACAGATACGCAGTATTTT NA TRBJ2-3 few TRBV5-1
CSTVSTDTQYF TGCAGTACCGTTTCCACAGATACGCAGTATTTT NA TRBJ2-3 NA TRBV20-1
CASSRSGTGTYNEQFF TGTGCCAGCTCGCGTTCCGGGACAGGAACCTACAATGAGCAGTTCTTC TRBD1 TRBJ2-1 NA TRBV18
CASTSGTSGRPNEQFF TGTGCCAGCACATCCGGGACTAGCGGGAGGCCGAATGAGCAGTTCTTC TRBD2 TRBJ2-1 few TRBV13